This TCR beta chain was sequenced during a study of T cell responses to AZD1222 COVID-19 vaccine. Study-level background: Second doses at about 4 or about 12 weeks were pooled. Findings and limits, study-wide: Just a handful of AZD1222 recipients were seropositive at baseline. Increased Spike-specific TCR breadth and depth were observed after two AZD1222 doses. Mostly white British, mostly female donors; authors suggested clonal diversity may be underestimated.

V was pared by 5 bases and J by 6 bases, with 4 bases of the junction left unmatched. The V gene's germline CDR1 is ENHRY and CDR2 SYGVKD. The CDR3 has 13 amino acids. The assay was immunoSEQ multiplex PCR, and TCRdb's table has in-frame clones only and misses some. The sample consists of some 130,000 clones, under 95% of them appearing once. On this clone itself: Antigen specificity is unknown.

Here the sequenced sample was peripheral blood, taken on day 0 of AZD1222 vaccination. This chain links TRBV10-3 with TRBJ1-2; TRBD1 matches 9 bases. This receptor was identified in an adult in good health. The CDR3 coding sequence is TGTGCCATCAGTCAACAGGGGGCTAATGGCTACACCTTC. Protein product: CAISQQGANGYTF.